These 11 T cell receptor beta chains share one sample of origin, sequenced in a study of naive and memory T cell subsets. Two oligonucleotides, mixed equimolar, formed the beta constant-region primer covering TRBC1 and TRBC2. Nested alpha and beta constant-region primers with the SP2 primer drove four PCR rounds on ligated cDNA. TCRdb re-called the UMI-ligation and nested PCR reads with MiXCR, one entry per CDR3 protein. Of roughly 80,000 distinct CDR3 sequences in the sample, roughly 9.2% were seen once. The sequencing sample was made of naive CD8+ T cells from blood. These receptors were taken from a human donor in good health.

CDR3 residues: CASSLRAWGADTQYF. The CDR3 nucleotides are TGTGCCAGCAGTTTACGGGCCTGGGGCGCAGATACGCAGTATTTT. This chain uses TRBV12-3 or TRBV12-4 with TRBJ2-3; a possible D gene is TRBD1 (5 bases). Trimming pared 2 bases from V and 4 bases from J, leaving 13 bases between. This CDR3 region has 15 residues.

The V call is TRBV5-4, the J call TRBJ2-7; weak D call: TRBD1 (6 bases). Per the germline V gene, CDR1 is SGHNT and CDR2 is YYREEE (reference sequence). Trimming took 1 base from V and 3 from J, leaving 11 bases between them. The CDR3 totals 14 residues. DNA for the CDR3: TGTGCCAGCAGCTTGTCGGCAGGGGACTACGAGCAGTACTTC. Translated: CASSLSAGDYEQYF.

This sequence joins TRBV7-9 and TRBJ2-7; D could derive from TRBD1 or TRBD2 (5 bases each). Between the trimmed V and J ends, which lost 2 bases and 5 bases, there was a span of 16 bases. In germline, CDR1 is SEHNR, CDR2 FQNEAQ (reference sequence). This CDR3 has 15 residues. CDR3: CASSLPGRSRDEQYF. The DNA of the CDR3 is TGTGCCAGCAGCTTACCGGGACGCAGTCGCGACGAGCAGTACTTC.

This clonotype appeared a few times. V usage is TRBV5-5 and J usage is TRBJ2-7; 8 bases are a match to TRBD1. The V gene end was trimmed by 0 bases and the J gene end by 2 bases; junction bases not matched to a gene: 7. Germline V gene data show CDR1 as SGHKS and CDR2 as YYEKEE (reference sequence). This CDR3 is 16 amino acids long. The CDR3 DNA is TGTGCCAGCAGCTTGGAGCCGACAGGGGCCCCCTACGAGCAGTACTTC. It codes for CASSLEPTGAPYEQYF.

The sample holds many counts of this clonotype. The rearrangement uses TRBV20-1 and TRBJ2-5; no clear D. Germline loops: CDR1 DFQATT, CDR2 SNEGSKA (reference sequence). The CDR3 covers 15 residues. V dropped 3 bases and J dropped 5 bases, with 19 bases sitting between them. For the CDR3, the DNA is TGCAGTGCTAGGAGGTTTGGCGAGTCCCTGGAGACCCAGTACTTC. This translates into CSARRFGESLETQYF.

V is TRBV11-2 and J is TRBJ2-1; 11 bases are a match to TRBD2. V was clipped by 7 bases and J by 4 bases; unmatched bases: 6. The CDR3 loop spans 15 amino acids. CDR1 SGHAT and CDR2 FQNNGV come from the germline V gene. The chain's CDR3 is CASTDSGRGYNEQFF. In DNA, the CDR3 is TGTGCCAGCACCGATAGCGGGAGGGGGTACAATGAGCAGTTCTTC.

This clonotype was seen more than once but under ten times. V usage is TRBV28 and J usage is TRBJ1-6; D may be TRBD1 (6 bases). The CDR3 consists of 14 residues. The germline CDR1 and CDR2 sequences are MDHEN and SYDVKM. V was clipped by 5 bases and J by 9 bases, with 14 bases between them. This chain's CDR3 is CASSIGTTGSPLHF. The CDR3 DNA reads TGTGCCAGCAGTATAGGGACAACGGGTTCACCCCTCCACTTT.

Only a few counts were recorded for this clonotype. One base away lies a much larger clone, so this may be a sequencing read error. This sequence joins TRBV5-1 and TRBJ2-3; D call uncertain. CDR3 length equals 11 residues. Trimming removed 3 bases from V and 4 bases from J, with 3 bases in between. Looked up from germline, CDR1 is SGHRS and CDR2 is YFSETQ. CDR3 bases: TGCGCCAGCAGCTGTTCAGATACGCAGTATTTT. It encodes CASSCSDTQYF. Filled out from reference TRBV5-1 and TRBJ2-3, the complete variable domain reads KAGVTQTPRYLIKTRGQQVTLSCSPISGHRSVSWYQQTPGQGLQFLFEYFSETQRNKGNFPGRFSGRQFSNSRSEMNVSTLELGDSALYLCASSCSDTQYFGPGTRLTVL.

This clonotype showed up many times. The V call is TRBV3-1, the J call TRBJ1-1; no reliable D call. The germline V gene encodes CDR1 LGHDT and CDR2 YNNKEL (reference sequence). The V end was cut by 0 bases, the J end by 11 bases, with 7 bases between. The CDR3 length is 11 residues. The CDR3 nucleotides read TGTGCCAGCAGCCAAGACAGGACGGCTTTCTTT. This translates into CASSQDRTAFF.

This clonotype was counted at least ten times. CDR3 loop: CASSPRDRSHGYTF. For the CDR3, the DNA is TGTGCCAGCAGCCCTCGAGACAGGTCCCATGGCTACACCTTC. V and J are TRBV11-1 and TRBJ1-2, with D maybe TRBD1 (6 bases). Germline V CDR1 and CDR2: SGHAT, FQDESV (reference sequence). This CDR3 region has 14 residues. Deletions cut 5 bases from V and 6 bases from J, with 16 bases between.

In this sample, this clonotype turned up many times. J is TRBJ2-1 and V is TRBV29-1; tentative D call: TRBD2 (5 bases). CDR3 length equals 11 residues. Germline V CDR1 and CDR2: SQVTM, ANQGSEA. The CDR3 DNA reads TGCATCGTCTTCGGGAACAATGAGCAGTTCTTC. It encodes CIVFGNNEQFF.